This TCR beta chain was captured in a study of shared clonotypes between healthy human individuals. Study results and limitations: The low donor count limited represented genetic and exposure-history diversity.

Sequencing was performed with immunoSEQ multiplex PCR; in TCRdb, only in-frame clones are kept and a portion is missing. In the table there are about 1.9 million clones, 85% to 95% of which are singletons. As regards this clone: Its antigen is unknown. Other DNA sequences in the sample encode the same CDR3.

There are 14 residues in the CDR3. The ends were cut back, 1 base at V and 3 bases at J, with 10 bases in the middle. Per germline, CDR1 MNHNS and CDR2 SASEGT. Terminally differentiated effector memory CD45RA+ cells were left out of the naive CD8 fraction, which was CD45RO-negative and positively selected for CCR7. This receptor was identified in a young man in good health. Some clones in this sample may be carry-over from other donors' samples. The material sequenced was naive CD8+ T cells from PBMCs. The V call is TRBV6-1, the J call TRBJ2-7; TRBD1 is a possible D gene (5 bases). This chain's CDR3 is CASSEVGQGYEQYF. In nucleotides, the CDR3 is TGTGCCAGCAGTGAAGTGGGGCAGGGCTACGAGCAGTACTTC.